The 29 T cell receptor beta chains presented below share a single source sample, sequenced in a study of human T cells and chemical hapten exposure. TCRdb independently ran MiXCR on the RACE reads; one entry per CDR3 protein. Altogether over 45,000 distinct CDR3 sequences are present, around 4% being singletons, with the ten largest covering 1.6%. Time point of the sample: healthy volunteer bleed at 2 weeks. RNA extraction used unfractionated whole blood as the source of total RNA. The sample taken for sequencing was whole blood. These receptors all stem from a female donor in good health. Some clones in this sample may be carry-over from other donors' samples.

This clonotype has a count of ten or more. The chain recombines TRBV5-4 with TRBJ1-5; 7 bases map to TRBD1. From germline, CDR1 is SGHNT and CDR2 YYREEE (reference sequence). The CDR3 runs 15 residues. Unmatched junction bases numbered 8, after V lost 4 bases and J lost 4 bases. Here the CDR3 DNA reads TGTGCCAGCAGCACAGGGACAGAGAAAAATCAGCCCCAGCATTTT. Translating gives CASSTGTEKNQPQHF.

The table lists this clonotype with many counts. CDR3 DNA: TGTGCCAGTAGTAATAGCGGGGAAAACACCGGGGAGCTGTTTTTT. It translates to CASSNSGENTGELFF. The V gene is TRBV19, the J gene TRBJ2-2, with 8 bases that match TRBD2. J lost 2 bases, V lost 4 bases, and 3 bases had no gene match. The CDR3 length is 15 residues. CDR1 is LNHDA and CDR2 is SQIVND in the germline V gene (reference sequence).

This clonotype was counted a few times. The chain carries TRBV20-1 and TRBJ1-5; the D gene is possibly TRBD1 (6 bases). Germline CDR1 and CDR2: DFQATT and SNEGSKA (reference sequence). The V gene lost 6 bases and the J gene lost 3 bases, with 12 bases spanning the gap. The CDR3 covers 13 residues. The CDR3 DNA sequence: TGCAGTGCCAGTACAGGGCCCAATCAGCCCCAGCATTTT. Its protein product is CSASTGPNQPQHF.

This clonotype was seen at least ten times. This sequence joins TRBV18 and TRBJ2-1; no reliable D call. From germline, CDR1 is KGHSH and CDR2 LQKENI. V lost 6 bases and J 2 bases, leaving 14 bases between the germline ends. The CDR3 loop spans 15 amino acids. CDR3 coding DNA: TGTGCCAGCTCCCCGCAACCGGCAACCTACAATGAGCAGTTCTTC. Amino acid sequence: CASSPQPATYNEQFF.

This clonotype was detected many times. The chain carries TRBV12-3 or TRBV12-4 and TRBJ1-3; possibly TRBD1 for D (5 bases). The CDR3 spans 18 residues. Trimming pared 5 bases from V and 1 base from J, leaving 21 bases between. CDR3 sequence reads: CASSPEVGGWGSGNTIYF. Written as DNA, the CDR3 is TGTGCCAGCAGTCCCGAGGTTGGAGGATGGGGGTCTGGAAACACCATATATTTT.

This clonotype came up many times. The chain carries TRBV20-1 and TRBJ1-5, with TRBD1 matching 7 bases. This CDR3 spans 14 amino acids. Per the germline V gene, CDR1 is DFQATT and CDR2 is SNEGSKA (reference sequence). Trimming took 3 bases from V and 4 from J; bases not matched to a gene: 6. CDR3 sequence reads: CSASKTGLNQPQHF. DNA of the CDR3: TGCAGTGCTAGTAAGACAGGGTTAAATCAGCCCCAGCATTTT.

This clonotype came up many times. The chain links TRBV9 to TRBJ2-3; D is unclear. Germline CDR1 is SGDLS and CDR2 is YYNGEE. Deletions cut 3 bases from V and 4 bases from J, with 9 bases between. This CDR3 is built from 13 residues. In nucleotides, the CDR3 is TGTGCCAGCAGCGGCTGGCAGCCAGATACGCAGTATTTT. Its protein is CASSGWQPDTQYF.

Ten or more counts support this clonotype. The chain has TRBV27 and TRBJ2-7; no firm D call. V was cut by 2 bases and J by 3 bases, with 11 bases left in between. Germline CDR1 reads MNHEY; CDR2 reads SMNVEV (reference sequence). The CDR3 is 14 amino acids. The CDR3 spells CASSLQTRIYEQYF. The CDR3 DNA sequence: TGTGCCAGCAGTTTACAGACGAGGATCTACGAGCAGTACTTC.

This chain joins TRBV30 and TRBJ1-1, with a tentative D call TRBD1 (5 bases). The CDR3 spans 13 residues. Germline loops: CDR1 GTSNPN, CDR2 SVGIG (reference sequence). The V gene lost 5 bases and the J gene lost 6 bases, with 16 bases spanning the gap. The CDR3 loop reads CAWGARSPPEAFF. In DNA form, the CDR3 reads TGTGCCTGGGGGGCGCGAAGTCCCCCTGAAGCTTTCTTT. Full variable domain (rest looked up from reference TRBV30 and TRBJ1-1): SQTIHQWPATLVQPVGSPLSLECTVEGTSNPNLYWYRQAAGRGLQLLFYSVGIGQISSEVPQNLSASRPQDRQFILSSKKLLLSDSGFYLCAWGARSPPEAFFGQGTRLTVV.

Many counts were recorded for this clonotype. The chain combines TRBV14 with TRBJ1-1; D call uncertain. V was cut by 2 bases and J by 0 bases, with 16 bases left in between. The germline V gene has CDR1 SGHDN and CDR2 FVKESK. CDR3 length: 17 amino acids. The CDR3 protein is CASSQMLPGILNTEAFF. CDR3 nucleotides: TGTGCCAGCAGCCAAATGTTACCCGGGATTCTGAACACTGAAGCTTTCTTT. The complete variable domain, with remaining parts taken from reference TRBV14 and TRBJ1-1, reads EAGVTQFPSHSVIEKGQTVTLRCDPISGHDNLYWYRRVMGKEIKFLLHFVKESKQDESGMPNNRFLAERTGGTYSTLKVQPAELEDSGVYFCASSQMLPGILNTEAFFGQGTRLTVV.

This clonotype occurred many times. The chain combines TRBV19 with TRBJ1-1; 7 bases are a match to TRBD1. This CDR3 is built from 13 residues. Unmatched junction bases numbered 8, after V lost 8 bases and J lost 5 bases. Germline CDR1 is LNHDA and CDR2 is SQIVND (reference sequence). The CDR3 DNA reads as TGTGCCAGTTCTCAGGGGGTTGGGACTGAAGCTTTCTTT. Translating gives CASSQGVGTEAFF. Full variable domain (missing parts from reference TRBV19 and TRBJ1-1): DGGITQSPKYLFRKEGQNVTLSCEQNLNHDAMYWYRQDPGQGLRLIYYSQIVNDFQKGDIAEGYSVSREKKESFPLTVTSAQKNPTAFYLCASSQGVGTEAFFGQGTRLTVV.

Turning to this clonotype: The junction does not match germline at one end; this may be a read error. The V and J genes are TRBV7-2 and TRBJ2-1, with a possible D match to TRBD1 (5 bases). The CDR3 sequence is 12 residues long. The germline CDR1 and CDR2 sequences are SGHTA and FQGNSA. The CDR3 is CASSPGASYTVF. The CDR3 bases are TGTGCCAGCAGCCCTGGGGCTTCGTATACGGTCTTC.

The rearrangement joins TRBV27 to TRBJ1-5; D might be TRBD1 (5 bases). V lost 3 bases and J lost 1, with 10 bases in between. CDR3 length equals 15 residues. Germline assignment: CDR1 MNHEY and CDR2 SMNVEV (reference sequence). DNA of the CDR3: TGTGCCAGCAGTTTGTTGCGGGGGAGCAATCAGCCCCAGCATTTT. Translating gives CASSLLRGSNQPQHF.

This clonotype was seen many times. V gene TRBV11-3 combines with J gene TRBJ2-6, with D possibly TRBD2 on 6 matching bases. Germline V gene data show CDR1 as SGHNT and CDR2 as YENEEA. Trimming removed 1 base at V and 2 bases at J, with 6 bases between. This CDR3 spans 15 amino acids. The CDR3 loop is CASSLGGAGANVLTF. Here the CDR3 DNA reads TGTGCCAGCAGCTTAGGGGGGGCTGGGGCCAACGTCCTGACTTTC.

This clonotype came up many times. V usage is TRBV2 and J usage is TRBJ1-1; D is uncertain. Trimming cost V 6 bases and J 1 base, with 21 bases left between them. This CDR3 region has 17 residues. Germline V gives CDR1 SNHLY, CDR2 FYNNEI. CDR3 loop: CASRGIQVGLQNTEAFF. The CDR3 DNA is TGTGCCAGCAGAGGTATTCAGGTCGGCCTTCAGAACACTGAAGCTTTCTTT.

This clonotype was seen a few times. The chain employs TRBV7-9 and TRBJ1-2, with 7 nucleotides matching TRBD1. Unmatched junction bases numbered 16, after V lost 5 bases and J lost 7 bases. The CDR3 contains 16 residues. Germline V gene sequence: CDR1 SEHNR, CDR2 FQNEAQ (reference sequence). The CDR3 reads CASSPREEQGRGGYTF. The DNA of the CDR3 is TGTGCCAGCAGCCCACGAGAGGAACAGGGGAGAGGTGGCTACACCTTC.

Many counts were recorded for this clonotype. This chain connects TRBV6-6 to TRBJ1-6; 8 bases align to TRBD1. The V segment lost 7 bases and the J segment 9 bases; nucleotides outside the gene matches: 8. Germline lookup yields CDR1 MNHNY and CDR2 SVGAGI (reference sequence). This CDR3 spans 14 amino acids. DNA of the CDR3: TGTGCCAGCAACCCTGACAGGGGAACTTCACCCCTCCACTTT. This translates into CASNPDRGTSPLHF.

Concerning this clonotype: A clone one base away is much larger, so this may be a read error. This chain joins TRBV28 and TRBJ1-1; D not certain. CDR1 is MDHEN and CDR2 is SYDVKM in the germline V gene. V gave up 4 bases and J gave up 11 bases, with 11 bases separating them. This CDR3 is built from 11 residues. CDR3 bases: TGTGCCAGCAGTTGTCCCCGCGGGGCTTTCTTT. It codes for CASSCPRGAFF.

The sample holds many counts of this clonotype. The CDR3 sequence is CASSLGGIEWYF. In DNA, the CDR3 is TGTGCCAGCAGTTTAGGGGGGATCGAATGGTACTTC. This sequence joins TRBV12-3 or TRBV12-4 and TRBJ2-7; the D call may be TRBD1 or TRBD2 (5 bases each). This CDR3 is built from 12 residues. Deletions cut 1 base from V and 12 bases from J, with 13 bases between.

This clonotype has ten or more counts. The rearrangement links TRBV5-1 to TRBJ1-4, with D uncertain. Trimming removed 4 bases at V and 8 bases at J, with 12 bases between. This CDR3 spans 13 amino acids. Per the germline V gene, CDR1 is SGHRS and CDR2 is YFSETQ. The CDR3 sequence is CASSLAVKEKLFF. CDR3 DNA sequence: TGCGCCAGCAGCCTAGCAGTGAAGGAAAAACTGTTTTTT.

This clonotype was found a few times. The V and J genes are TRBV28 and TRBJ2-6, with a possible D match to TRBD1 (7 bases). There are 15 residues in the CDR3. From germline, CDR1 is MDHEN and CDR2 SYDVKM. The V gene lost 6 bases and the J gene lost 4 bases, with 13 bases spanning the gap. The CDR3 region has the DNA TGTGCCAGCAGACTCAGGGGGGCCGGGGCCAACGTCCTGACTTTC. This encodes CASRLRGAGANVLTF.

This clonotype was counted at least ten times. CDR3 protein: CASSFSGGRNEQFF. In nucleotides, the CDR3 is TGTGCCAGCAGTTTCTCGGGGGGGAGAAATGAGCAGTTCTTC. The chain employs TRBV12-3 or TRBV12-4 and TRBJ2-1, with TRBD2 matching 8 bases. The CDR3 has 14 amino acids. V was clipped by 3 bases and J by 7 bases; unmatched bases: 5.

Ten or more counts support this clonotype. CDR3 sequence: CASSPRTEPNYGYTF. In DNA, the CDR3 is TGTGCCAGCAGTCCCCGGACAGAGCCTAACTATGGCTACACCTTC. The chain carries TRBV28 and TRBJ1-2, with D possibly matching TRBD1 (6 bases). The V gene lost 5 bases and the J gene lost 0 bases, with 13 bases spanning the gap. Germline CDR1 is MDHEN and CDR2 is SYDVKM. The CDR3 is made up of 15 amino acids.

The chain is built from TRBV5-1 and TRBJ2-1; D call uncertain. Germline CDR1 and CDR2: SGHRS and YFSETQ. V gave up 0 bases and J gave up 8 bases, with 6 bases separating them. This CDR3 is built from 12 residues. The CDR3 reads CASSLEGYEQFF. The CDR3 nucleotides read TGCGCCAGCAGCTTGGAAGGCTATGAGCAGTTCTTC.

This clonotype was seen repeatedly, ten times or more. The chain is built from TRBV11-2 and TRBJ1-6; no reliable D call. CDR1 and CDR2 from the germline V gene are SGHAT and FQNNGV. The CDR3 runs to 12 residues. V lost 7 bases and J lost 7, with 8 bases in between. CDR3 sequence reads: CASTSVNSPLHF. In nucleotides, the CDR3 is TGTGCCAGCACCTCAGTAAATTCACCCCTCCACTTT.

This clonotype was counted at least ten times. The genes are TRBV6-6 and TRBJ2-3, with 9 bases aligning to TRBD2. Per the germline V gene, CDR1 is MNHNY and CDR2 is SVGAGI (reference sequence). The CDR3 contains 15 residues. V shed 2 bases and J 4 bases; nucleotides not matched to a gene: 4. The CDR3 loop is CASSYARGGADTQYF. The CDR3 region has the DNA TGTGCCAGCAGTTACGCGCGGGGGGGCGCAGATACGCAGTATTTT.

This clonotype has a count of ten or more. This chain links TRBV7-6 with TRBJ2-6; D gene unclear. The CDR3 is 14 residues long. Germline CDR1 and CDR2: SGHVS and FNYEAQ. V was shortened by 4 bases and J by 1 base, with 5 bases between the two germline ends. The CDR3 loop is CASSSSSGANVLTF. CDR3 nucleotides: TGTGCCAGCAGCTCCTCATCTGGGGCCAACGTCCTGACTTTC.

This clonotype was counted between two and nine times. CDR3 region: CASSPWGGGYTEAFF. CDR3 coding DNA: TGTGCCAGCAGCCCATGGGGGGGCGGATACACTGAAGCTTTCTTT. This chain uses TRBV27 with TRBJ1-1; possibly TRBD1 for D (6 bases). This CDR3 contains 15 residues. Germline-derived CDR1 and CDR2 are MNHEY and SMNVEV (reference sequence). The germline V and J ends were trimmed by 6 bases and 3 bases, with 17 bases remaining between them.

This clonotype was seen at least ten times. The rearrangement links TRBV6-1 to TRBJ1-2; D unclear. V was clipped by 2 bases and J by 4 bases, with 11 bases between them. Germline assignment: CDR1 MNHNS and CDR2 SASEGT. The CDR3 length is 14 residues. The CDR3 region is CASSENVSPYGYTF. CDR3 nucleotides: TGTGCCAGCAGTGAAAATGTGTCCCCCTATGGCTACACCTTC.